The clone carrying this T cell receptor beta chain was seen only a few times. Its specificity is unknown. The data were taken from a study of CD8 T cell repertoires and HIV-1 epitope variants. Study information: Twenty-five autologous and known Gag and Nef epitope variant peptides each stimulated T cells separately. Epitopes were three Gag families plus Nef HW9 and YT9. The study, taken as a whole, reports: This assay reports beta chains of antigen-expanded cells, not T cell function.

Profiling relied on immunoSEQ multiplex PCR, and the TCRdb table lists in-frame clones only, not all of them. The sample has several thousand clones; about 71% are singletons. The clonotype originates from a male donor with HIV. The sample consisted of cultured CD8+ T cells derived from PBMCs.

Here the CDR3 DNA reads TGTGCCAGCAGTGAAGCGACGAGGGTGACAGGCACTGCCAACGTCCTGACTTTC. It specifies CASSEATRVTGTANVLTF. The chain employs TRBV6-1 and TRBJ2-6, with D possibly TRBD1 on 6 matching bases. V was clipped by 0 bases and J by 7 bases, with 19 bases between them. The CDR3 loop spans 18 amino acids. CDR1 MNHNS and CDR2 SASEGT come from the germline V gene.